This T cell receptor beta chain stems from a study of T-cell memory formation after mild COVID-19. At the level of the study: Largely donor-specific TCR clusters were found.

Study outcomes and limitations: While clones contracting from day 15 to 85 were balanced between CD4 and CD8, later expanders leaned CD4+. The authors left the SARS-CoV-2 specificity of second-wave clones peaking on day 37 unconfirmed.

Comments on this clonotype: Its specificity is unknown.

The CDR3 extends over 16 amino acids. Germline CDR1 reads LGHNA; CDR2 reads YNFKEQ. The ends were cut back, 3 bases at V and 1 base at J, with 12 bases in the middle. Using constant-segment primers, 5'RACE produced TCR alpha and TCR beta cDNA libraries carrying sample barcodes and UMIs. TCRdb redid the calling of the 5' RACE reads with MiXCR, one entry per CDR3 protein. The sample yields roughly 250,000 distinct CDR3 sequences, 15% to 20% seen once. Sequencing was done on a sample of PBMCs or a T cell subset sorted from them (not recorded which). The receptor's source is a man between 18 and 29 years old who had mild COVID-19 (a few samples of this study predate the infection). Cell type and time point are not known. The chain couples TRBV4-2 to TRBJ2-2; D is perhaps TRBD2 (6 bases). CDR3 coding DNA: TGTGCCAGCAGCCAGTCTCGCGGGGTGAACACCGGGGAGCTGTTTTTT. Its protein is CASSQSRGVNTGELFF.